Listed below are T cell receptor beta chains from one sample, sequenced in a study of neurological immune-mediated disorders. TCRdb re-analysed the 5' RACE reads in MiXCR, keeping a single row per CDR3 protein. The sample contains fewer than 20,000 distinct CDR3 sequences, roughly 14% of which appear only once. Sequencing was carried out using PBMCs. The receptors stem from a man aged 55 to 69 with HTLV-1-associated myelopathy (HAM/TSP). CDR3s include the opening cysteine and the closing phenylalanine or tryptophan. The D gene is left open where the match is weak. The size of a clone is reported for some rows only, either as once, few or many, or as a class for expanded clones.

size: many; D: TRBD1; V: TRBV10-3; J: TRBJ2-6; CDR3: CAISTGQADSGANVLTF; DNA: TGTGCCATCAGCACGGGACAGGCAGACTCTGGGGCCAACGTCCTGACTTTC
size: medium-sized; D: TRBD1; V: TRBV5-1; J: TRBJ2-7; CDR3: CASSSDRGVEQYF; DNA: TGCGCCAGCAGCTCCGACAGGGGCGTCGAGCAGTACTTC
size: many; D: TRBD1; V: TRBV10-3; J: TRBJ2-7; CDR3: CAISADISGTGDYEQYF; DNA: TGTGCCATCAGCGCTGACATCTCCGGGACAGGGGACTACGAGCAGTACTTC
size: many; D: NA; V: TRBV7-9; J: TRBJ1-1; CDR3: CASSLAQFSEAFF; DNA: TGTGCCAGCAGCTTAGCGCAGTTTTCTGAAGCTTTCTTT
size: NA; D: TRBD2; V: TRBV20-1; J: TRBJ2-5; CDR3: CSARVAGGETQYF; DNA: TGCAGTGCTAGAGTCGCGGGGGGAGAGACCCAGTACTTC
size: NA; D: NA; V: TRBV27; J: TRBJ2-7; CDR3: CASSLSAAYEQYF; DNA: TGTGCCAGCAGTTTATCAGCGGCCTACGAGCAGTACTTC
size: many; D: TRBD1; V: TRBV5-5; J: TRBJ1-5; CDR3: CANSRLGMYQRDRAQPQHF; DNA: TGTGCCAACAGCCGCTTGGGCATGTATCAAAGGGACAGGGCTCAGCCCCAGCATTTT
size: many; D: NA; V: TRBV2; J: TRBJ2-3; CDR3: CASSARGTDTQYF; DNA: TGTGCCAGCAGTGCGAGGGGTACAGATACGCAGTATTTT
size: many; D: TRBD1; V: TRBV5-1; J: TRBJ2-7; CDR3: CASSLGTGFNEQYF; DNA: TGCGCCAGCAGCTTGGGGACAGGGTTCAACGAGCAGTACTTC
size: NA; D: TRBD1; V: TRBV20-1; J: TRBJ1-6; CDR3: CSARAFGTDNSPLHF; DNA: TGCAGTGCTAGAGCGTTTGGGACAGATAATTCACCCCTCCACTTT
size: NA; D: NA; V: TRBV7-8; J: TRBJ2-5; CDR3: CASSLGRGISETQYF; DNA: TGTGCCAGCAGCTTAGGGCGGGGTATTAGTGAGACCCAGTACTTC
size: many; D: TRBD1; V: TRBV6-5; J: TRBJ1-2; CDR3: CASSYSRTGGNYGYTF; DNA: TGTGCCAGCAGTTACTCGAGGACAGGGGGCAACTATGGCTACACCTTC
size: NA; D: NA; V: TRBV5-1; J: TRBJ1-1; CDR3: CVSSSFSGTEALF; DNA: TGCGTCAGCAGCTCCTTTTCAGGCACTGAAGCTCTCTTT
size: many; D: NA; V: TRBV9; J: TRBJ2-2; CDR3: CASSVELAGTGELFF; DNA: TGTGCCAGCAGCGTAGAACTCGCTGGAACCGGGGAGCTGTTTTTT
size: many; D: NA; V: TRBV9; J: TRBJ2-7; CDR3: CASSPTTQGYEQYF; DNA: TGTGCCAGCAGCCCAACGACCCAGGGTTACGAACAGTACTTC